These T cell receptor beta chains were read from a single sample in a study of cytomegalovirus exposure and HLA in healthy donors. Measured with immunoSEQ multiplex PCR; TCRdb has only the in-frame clones, and not every one. The sample has 120,000 or so clones, roughly 83% seen once. Material: PBMCs. Receptors were obtained from a man aged 18 to 35 in good health and CMV-seropositive. The conserved cysteine and the conserved F or W are not part of the CDR3 here. The order of the fields is D gene, V gene, clone size, CDR3 protein. D genes are given only for firm matches. Only some rows state a clone size, as once, few, many or a class for expanded clones.

d_call: NA; v_call: TRBV11-2; clone_size: NA; cdr3_aa: ASSLAGEHGYT
d_call: TRBD2; v_call: TRBV11-2; clone_size: NA; cdr3_aa: ASSTPPLAAGDPYEQY
d_call: NA; v_call: TRBV27; clone_size: NA; cdr3_aa: ASSLREHGQPQH
d_call: NA; v_call: TRBV19; clone_size: NA; cdr3_aa: ASSWAARGSDTQY
d_call: NA; v_call: TRBV4-1; clone_size: NA; cdr3_aa: ASSGAVYGYT
d_call: NA; v_call: TRBV2; clone_size: NA; cdr3_aa: ASTGEVKWADTQY
d_call: NA; v_call: TRBV18; clone_size: NA; cdr3_aa: ASSRQGLNTEAF
d_call: TRBD1; v_call: TRBV5-1; clone_size: NA; cdr3_aa: ASSLEQGATGELF
d_call: TRBD1; v_call: TRBV6-6; clone_size: NA; cdr3_aa: ASTPGGTGANVLT
d_call: NA; v_call: TRBV6-5; clone_size: NA; cdr3_aa: ASKGRGDTEAF
d_call: TRBD1; v_call: TRBV10-1; clone_size: NA; cdr3_aa: ASSESRAGTGETQY
d_call: TRBD1; v_call: TRBV7-2; clone_size: NA; cdr3_aa: ASSRSGTGVTDTQY
d_call: TRBD2; v_call: TRBV4-1; clone_size: NA; cdr3_aa: ASSPGLAGANEQF
d_call: NA; v_call: TRBV23-1; clone_size: once; cdr3_aa: ASSQEFLQQF
d_call: TRBD1; v_call: TRBV19; clone_size: NA; cdr3_aa: ASSIFGQGVRTTNQPQH
d_call: NA; v_call: TRBV29-1; clone_size: NA; cdr3_aa: SVEGDTLELDYGYT
d_call: TRBD2; v_call: TRBV4-2; clone_size: NA; cdr3_aa: ASREGLAGSTGELF
d_call: TRBD1; v_call: TRBV6-5; clone_size: NA; cdr3_aa: ASSNPGQFYGYT
d_call: TRBD1; v_call: TRBV6-6; clone_size: NA; cdr3_aa: ASNTGAGHYEQY
d_call: NA; v_call: TRBV29-1; clone_size: NA; cdr3_aa: SVEDPLAPGELF
d_call: TRBD1; v_call: TRBV5-4; clone_size: NA; cdr3_aa: ASSLDRGGEQY
d_call: NA; v_call: TRBV6-5; clone_size: NA; cdr3_aa: ASSYSSGFGYT
d_call: NA; v_call: TRBV7-6; clone_size: few; cdr3_aa: ASTLGGDTEAF
d_call: NA; v_call: TRBV27; clone_size: NA; cdr3_aa: ASSLTDSSSYEQY
d_call: NA; v_call: TRBV9; clone_size: NA; cdr3_aa: ASSVGPNTEAF
d_call: NA; v_call: TRBV27; clone_size: few; cdr3_aa: ASSLLEGAGEQF
d_call: TRBD2; v_call: TRBV5-1; clone_size: NA; cdr3_aa: ASSSAGVEAQY
d_call: TRBD1; v_call: TRBV6-6; clone_size: few; cdr3_aa: ASSIGQGSDTEAF
d_call: NA; v_call: TRBV28; clone_size: NA; cdr3_aa: ASSFGVGTEAF
d_call: NA; v_call: TRBV5-8; clone_size: NA; cdr3_aa: ATLGGMGQPQH
d_call: TRBD2; v_call: TRBV30; clone_size: NA; cdr3_aa: ASSGTNNEQF
d_call: NA; v_call: TRBV11-2; clone_size: NA; cdr3_aa: ASSLAARMNTEAF
d_call: TRBD1; v_call: TRBV5-1; clone_size: NA; cdr3_aa: ASSSGQGGGANYGYT